This section outlines one T cell receptor (beta chain) sequence together with its context. The data belong to a study of technical replicates of blood from a handful of donors. The V gene's germline CDR1 is MDHEN and CDR2 SYDVKM. CDR3 length: 18 amino acids. J was trimmed by 7 bases and V by 1 base; bases with no gene match: 17. TCRdb keeps only in-frame clones here, not all; method: immunoSEQ multiplex PCR. The data show about 70,000 clones, about 96% seen once. The receptor was isolated from a human donor in good health. Source material: T cells isolated from PBMCs. V usage is TRBV28 and J usage is TRBJ2-5, with 8 bases matching TRBD2. The CDR3, as DNA: TGTGCCAGCAGTTTATTGGGGATCAAGACTAGCGACCGGTCGACCCAGTACTTC. Amino acids: CASSLLGIKTSDRSTQYF.